This note documents a single T cell receptor (beta chain) sequence. The repertoire was sequenced with immunoSEQ multiplex PCR; TCRdb's copy has only in-frame clones and lacks some. The sample includes about 72,000 clones, approximately 79% of them seen just once. The data were taken from a study of early stage breast cancer tumors. Study at large: About 80% of the 16 invasive tumors were ER+, PR+ and HER2-.

Germline V gene data show CDR1 as MNHEY and CDR2 as SVGAGI. With 4 bases clipped from V and 2 bases from J, the junction kept 2 bases outside the gene matches. This CDR3 is built from 15 residues. The rearrangement joins TRBV6-5 to TRBJ2-6, with 7 bases aligning to TRBD1. Sequencing used blood. The clonotype was recovered from a person aged 55 to 69 with breast cancer. Here the CDR3 reads CASSSQGAGANVLTF. The DNA of the CDR3 is TGTGCCAGCAGTTCCCAGGGGGCTGGGGCCAACGTCCTGACTTTC.